The 26 T cell receptor beta chains reported below all come from one sample, sequenced in a study of blood T cell repertoires in COVID-19 (dated by TCRdb to the early 2020s). Libraries came from the immunoSEQ multiplex PCR assay. The immuneACCESS repertoire file appears here via TCRdb, limited to in-frame rearrangements. These files lack a portion of the clones; in checked studies, under half of the deficit traces to unresolved V genes, and the cause of the others is not known. For this sample there are hundreds of thousands of clones; just under 90% appear just once. The ten top clones hold roughly 2.9% of the sample. Source material: PBMCs or T cells enriched from blood (not recorded which). All receptors derive from a woman in her fifties or sixties who had been exposed to COVID-19.

V and J are TRBV6-1 and TRBJ2-1; D unclear. CDR3 length equals 16 residues. V was trimmed by 0 bases and J by 2 bases, leaving 11 bases between them. The germline V gene encodes CDR1 MNHNS and CDR2 SASEGT. The CDR3 DNA is TGTGCCAGCAGTGAAGCACGGAGATCCACCTACAATGAGCAGTTCTTC. Translation gives CASSEARRSTYNEQFF.

This rearrangement joins TRBV11-2 to TRBJ2-1; 10 bases are shared with TRBD1. Trimming cost V 5 bases and J 6 bases; bases outside gene matches: 10. The CDR3 contains 16 residues. Germline CDR1 SGHAT, CDR2 FQNNGV. The CDR3 loop is CASSPRLGQGVNEQFF. For the CDR3, the DNA is TGTGCCAGCAGCCCCCGCCTCGGACAGGGGGTCAATGAGCAGTTCTTC.

This chain uses TRBV27 with TRBJ1-6, with 7 bases fitting TRBD1. The junction had 4 bases not matched to a gene; V was cut back by 5 bases and J by 6 bases. The CDR3 spans 14 residues. CDR1 MNHEY and CDR2 SMNVEV come from the germline V gene (reference sequence). Here the CDR3 reads CASSLRQGNSPLHF. For the CDR3, the DNA is TGTGCCAGCAGTCTGCGACAGGGTAATTCACCCCTCCACTTT.

The J gene is TRBJ1-2, the V gene TRBV9; possibly TRBD1 for D (5 bases). This CDR3 region has 15 residues. With 3 bases removed from V and 8 bases from J, the gap between germline ends came to 20 bases. Per the germline V gene, CDR1 is SGDLS and CDR2 is YYNGEE. The CDR3 DNA follows: TGTGCCAGCAGCGCCGACGCGGGGCCGAGGGGCGGCTACACCTTC. This encodes CASSADAGPRGGYTF. Filled out from reference TRBV9 and TRBJ1-2, the complete variable domain reads DSGVTQTPKHLITATGQRVTLRCSPRSGDLSVYWYQQSLDQGLQFLIQYYNGEERAKGNILERFSAQQFPDLHSELNLSSLELGDSALYFCASSADAGPRGGYTFGSGTRLTVV.

This chain connects TRBV6-5 to TRBJ1-2, with a tentative D call TRBD1 (6 bases). The germline gives CDR1 MNHEY, CDR2 SVGAGI. V lost 6 bases and J 4 bases, leaving 15 bases between the germline ends. CDR3 size: 14 residues. The CDR3 loop is CASRPRTGTYGYTF. In DNA, the CDR3 is TGTGCCAGCAGACCTCGTACAGGGACCTATGGCTACACCTTC.

This chain links TRBV11-2 with TRBJ2-5; D gene uncertain. CDR1 SGHAT and CDR2 FQNNGV come from the germline V gene. Between the trimmed V and J ends, which lost 4 bases and 2 bases, there was a span of 11 bases. This CDR3 comprises 14 residues. CDR3 sequence reads: CASSSRGGQETQYF. CDR3 bases: TGTGCCAGCAGCTCCCGAGGTGGACAAGAGACCCAGTACTTC.

CDR3 in amino acids: CASSPDRALPFNEQFF. The CDR3 DNA reads as TGTGCCAGCAGTCCCGACAGGGCGCTACCTTTCAATGAGCAGTTCTTC. This chain uses TRBV5-6 with TRBJ2-1, with 7 bases fitting TRBD1. J gave up 6 bases and V 5 bases, and 14 bases lay outside the gene matches. From germline, CDR1 is SGHDT and CDR2 YYEEEE. CDR3 length equals 16 residues.

This chain joins TRBV20-1 and TRBJ2-7, with a weak D call TRBD1 (5 bases). V shed 6 bases and J shed 6 bases, with 12 bases lying between them. Germline CDR1 and CDR2: DFQATT and SNEGSKA (reference sequence). The CDR3 length is 11 residues. The CDR3 loop reads CSAGVATEQYF. CDR3 nucleotide sequence: TGCAGTGCAGGGGTAGCCACCGAGCAGTACTTC.

This chain uses TRBV7-2 with TRBJ2-7; 9 nucleotides align to TRBD2. This CDR3 spans 14 amino acids. In germline, CDR1 is SGHTA, CDR2 FQGNSA. V shed 5 bases, J shed 2 bases, and the junction held 4 bases outside the gene matches. CDR3 loop: CASSVSGGPYEQYF. CDR3 sequence (DNA): TGTGCCAGCAGCGTTAGCGGGGGCCCCTACGAGCAGTACTTC.

This clone was seen only once. The chain joins TRBV3-1 (or the pseudogene TRBV3-2) to TRBJ2-5; 9 positions agree with TRBD1. The V gene's germline CDR1 is LGHDT and CDR2 YNNKEL (reference sequence). Trimming removed 1 base from V and 2 bases from J; junction bases left unmatched: 2. This CDR3 is 15 amino acids long. Here the CDR3 reads CASSQAGTGQETQYF. The CDR3 DNA reads TGTGCCAGCAGCCAAGCCGGGACAGGGCAAGAGACCCAGTACTTC.

This clone was recorded once. The chain couples TRBV12-3 or TRBV12-4 to TRBJ2-7, with TRBD2 matching over 7 bases. The CDR3 has 11 residues. V lost 7 bases to trimming and J lost 6 bases; unmatched junction nucleotides: 3. CDR3 coding DNA: TGTGCCAGCATAACGGGGGGCGAGCAGTACTTC. Protein sequence: CASITGGEQYF.

The chain has TRBV10-3 and TRBJ2-1, with 10 bases that match TRBD2. With V trimmed by 10 bases and J by 0 bases, 0 bases remained unmatched. CDR3 length equals 13 residues. From germline, CDR1 is ENHRY and CDR2 SYGVKD. CDR3 amino acids: CATSGSSYNEQFF. The CDR3 DNA is TGTGCCACTAGCGGGAGCTCCTACAATGAGCAGTTCTTC.

The chain couples TRBV28 to TRBJ1-3; TRBD1 matches 7 bases. In germline, CDR1 is MDHEN, CDR2 SYDVKM. This CDR3 has 18 amino acids. The V and J ends lost 4 bases and 6 bases, in that order; junction bases with no gene match: 18. CDR3 DNA sequence: TGTGCCAGCAGTTCCAACAAAATCCGACAGGGTGACGAAAACACCATATATTTT. Its translation is CASSSNKIRQGDENTIYF.

The rearrangement joins TRBV19 to TRBJ1-2; TRBD1 aligns across 9 bases. The CDR3 is 14 amino acids. Germline CDR1 and CDR2: LNHDA and SQIVND (reference sequence). V dropped 5 bases and J dropped 6; count of bases not matched to a gene: 7. The DNA of the CDR3 is TGTGCCAGTAGTGGGGGACAGGGTCTGCATGGCTACACCTTC. Translated, it gives CASSGGQGLHGYTF.

This chain links TRBV5-1 with TRBJ2-3; the match to TRBD2 covers 8 bases. Trimming took 1 base from V and 0 from J; bases not matched to a gene: 7. Germline V gene data show CDR1 as SGHRS and CDR2 as YFSETQ. The CDR3 has 17 amino acids. The CDR3 reads CASSLTTGTRSTDTQYF. In nucleotides, the CDR3 is TGCGCCAGCAGCTTGACCACCGGGACTAGAAGCACAGATACGCAGTATTTT.

J is TRBJ1-6 and V is TRBV7-9, with TRBD1 matching 10 bases. V trimming: 5 bases; J trimming: 0 bases; junction bases outside the gene matches: 10. The germline CDR1 and CDR2 sequences are SEHNR and FQNEAQ (reference sequence). The CDR3 consists of 19 residues. The CDR3 reads CASSPETGGSSSYNSPLHF. CDR3 coding DNA: TGTGCCAGCAGCCCTGAGACAGGGGGCTCGAGCTCCTATAATTCACCCCTCCACTTT.

This chain uses TRBV18 with TRBJ1-4; D is possibly TRBD1 (6 bases). V lost 3 bases and J lost 3, with 17 bases in between. Germline CDR1 reads KGHSH; CDR2 reads LQKENI. CDR3 length: 17 residues. CDR3 in amino acids: CASSPRLTGDSNEKLFF. Written as DNA, the CDR3 is TGTGCCAGCTCACCCCGACTGACAGGAGATTCTAATGAAAAACTGTTTTTT.

The V and J genes are TRBV5-4 and TRBJ2-5, with TRBD1 matching 9 bases. Per germline, CDR1 SGHNT and CDR2 YYREEE (reference sequence). The trim removed 7 bases at V and 4 bases at J, leaving 5 bases unmatched. This CDR3 is 13 amino acids long. CDR3 sequence (DNA): TGTGCCAGCTGGACAGGGGCTGGAGAGACCCAGTACTTC. This codes for CASWTGAGETQYF.

The CDR3, as DNA: TGTGCCAGCTCACCAAGGGGTTCACCCCTCCACTTT. Translating gives CASSPRGSPLHF. V gene TRBV18 combines with J gene TRBJ1-6; TRBD1 is a possible D gene (5 bases). The CDR3 length is 12 residues. The ends were cut back, 2 bases at V and 9 bases at J, with 5 bases in the middle. Germline V gene lookup returns CDR1 KGHSH and CDR2 LQKENI. The full variable domain, in which reference TRBV18 and TRBJ1-6 provide the parts outside the CDR3, is NAGVMQNPRHLVRRRGQEARLRCSPMKGHSHVYWYRQLPEEGLKFMVYLQKENIIDESGMPKERFSAEFPKEGPSILRIQQVVRGDSAAYFCASSPRGSPLHFGNGTRLTVT.

This chain joins TRBV30 and TRBJ1-1, with TRBD1 identical over 11 bases. CDR3 length: 13 amino acids. V lost 4 bases to trimming and J lost 9 bases; unmatched junction nucleotides: 7. Germline CDR1 reads GTSNPN; CDR2 reads SVGIG (reference sequence). The CDR3 here is CAWNRDRGVQAFF. The CDR3 DNA is TGTGCCTGGAATCGGGACAGGGGGGTTCAAGCTTTCTTT.

The chain employs TRBV7-8 and TRBJ1-5; possibly TRBD1 for D (6 bases). V lost 2 bases, J lost 6 bases, and 11 bases lay in between. The CDR3 sequence is 14 residues long. Germline assignment: CDR1 SGHVS and CDR2 FQNEAQ. The CDR3 DNA follows: TGTGCCAGCAGCTTATCCGGGACAAGTCAGCCCCAGCATTTT. Amino acid sequence: CASSLSGTSQPQHF.

The chain joins TRBV10-3 to TRBJ1-2; D not resolved. The length of the CDR3 is 15 residues. Germline values: CDR1 ENHRY, CDR2 SYGVKD. The ends were cut back, 0 bases at V and 5 bases at J, with 13 bases in the middle. The CDR3 nucleotides read TGTGCCATCAGTGAGTCGGGCGGGATTAGATATGGCTACACCTTC. Amino acids: CAISESGGIRYGYTF.

The chain is built from TRBV4-1 and TRBJ2-1; D gene ambiguous. The CDR3 consists of 16 residues. The V gene's germline CDR1 is MGHRA and CDR2 YSYEKL. V lost 1 base and J 0 bases, leaving 10 bases between the germline ends. The CDR3 nucleotides read TGCGCCAGCAGCCAAGTTTCACACCCCTCCTACAATGAGCAGTTCTTC. Residues: CASSQVSHPSYNEQFF.

The V gene is TRBV30, the J gene TRBJ1-2; D is uncertain. The CDR3 runs to 14 residues. The V and J ends lost 2 bases and 0 bases respectively, with 10 bases between them. CDR1 and CDR2 (germline): GTSNPN, SVGIG (reference sequence). The CDR3 DNA follows: TGTGCCTGGAGTCAACCCGGGGCTAACTATGGCTACACCTTC. Translation gives CAWSQPGANYGYTF.

The CDR3 nucleotides are TGCGCCAGCAGCTTGCAGGGGCCGAGAAACTATGGCTACACCTTC. Protein product: CASSLQGPRNYGYTF. The chain employs TRBV5-1 and TRBJ1-2; TRBD1 is a possible D gene (6 bases). The V end was cut by 1 base, the J end by 2 bases, with 12 bases between. Germline V gene data show CDR1 as SGHRS and CDR2 as YFSETQ. CDR3 length equals 15 residues.

This clone was observed once. The J gene is TRBJ1-1, the V gene TRBV10-3, with D tentatively TRBD1 (5 bases). This CDR3 is 13 amino acids long. V dropped 9 bases and J dropped 5 bases, with 16 bases sitting between them. Germline CDR1 and CDR2: ENHRY and SYGVKD. DNA of the CDR3: TGTGCCATTCGACAGAATGGGGGGACTGAAGCTTTCTTT. Translation gives CAIRQNGGTEAFF.